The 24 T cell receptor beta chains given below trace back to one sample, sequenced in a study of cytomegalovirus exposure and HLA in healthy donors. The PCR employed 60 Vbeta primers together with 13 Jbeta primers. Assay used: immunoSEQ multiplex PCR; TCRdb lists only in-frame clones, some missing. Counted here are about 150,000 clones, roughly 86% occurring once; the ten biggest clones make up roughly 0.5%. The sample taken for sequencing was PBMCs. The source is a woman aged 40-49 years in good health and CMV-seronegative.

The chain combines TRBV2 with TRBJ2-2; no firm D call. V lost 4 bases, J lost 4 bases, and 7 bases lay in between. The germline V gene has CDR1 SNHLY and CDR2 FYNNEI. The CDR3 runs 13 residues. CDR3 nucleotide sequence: TGTGCCAGCAGTGTTCTCCCCACCGGGGAGCTGTTTTTT. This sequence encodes CASSVLPTGELFF.

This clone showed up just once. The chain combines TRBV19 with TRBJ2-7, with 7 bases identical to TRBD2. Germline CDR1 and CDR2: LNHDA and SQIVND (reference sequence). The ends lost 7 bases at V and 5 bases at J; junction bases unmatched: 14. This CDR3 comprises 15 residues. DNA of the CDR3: TGTGCCAGTAAGAGGGAGGGCCTAGGGCTCCACGAGCAGTACTTC. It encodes CASKREGLGLHEQYF.

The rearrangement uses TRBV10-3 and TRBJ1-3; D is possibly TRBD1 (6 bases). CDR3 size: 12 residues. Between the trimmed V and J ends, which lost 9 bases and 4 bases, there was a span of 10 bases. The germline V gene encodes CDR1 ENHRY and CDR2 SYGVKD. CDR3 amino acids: CAIGGAGNTIYF. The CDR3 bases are TGTGCCATAGGGGGGGCAGGAAACACCATATATTTT.

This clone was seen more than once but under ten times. The CDR3 DNA is TGCGCCAGCAGCCAAGTACCCCCGGGACAGCCGCCTGAAGCTTTCTTT. Its protein product is CASSQVPPGQPPEAFF. The chain links TRBV4-3 to TRBJ1-1, with TRBD1 identical over 7 bases. Trimming at V came to 1 base and at J to 6 bases, leaving 11 bases not matched to a gene. The germline V gene has CDR1 LGHNA and CDR2 YSLEER. This CDR3 is 16 amino acids long.

The CDR3 reads CSVLRDRDGYTF. The CDR3 DNA sequence: TGCAGCGTCCTAAGGGACAGGGATGGCTACACCTTC. The chain uses TRBV29-1 and TRBJ1-2; 9 bases are shared with TRBD1. The CDR3 has 12 residues. J gave up 6 bases and V 6 bases, and 5 bases lay outside the gene matches. The germline gives CDR1 SQVTM, CDR2 ANQGSEA.

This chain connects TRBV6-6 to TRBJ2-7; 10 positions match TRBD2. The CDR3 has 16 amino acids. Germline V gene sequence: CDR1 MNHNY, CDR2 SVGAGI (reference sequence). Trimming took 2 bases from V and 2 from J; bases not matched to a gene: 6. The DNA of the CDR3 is TGTGCCAGCAGTTACGAGGTAGCGGGAGGCCCCTACGAGCAGTACTTC. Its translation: CASSYEVAGGPYEQYF.

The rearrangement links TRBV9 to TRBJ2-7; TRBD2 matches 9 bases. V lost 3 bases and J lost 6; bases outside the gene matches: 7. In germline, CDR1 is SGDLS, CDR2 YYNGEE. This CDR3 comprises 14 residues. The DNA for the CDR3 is TGTGCCAGCAGCGCTAGCGGGAATCCAGGCGAGCAGTACTTC. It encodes CASSASGNPGEQYF.

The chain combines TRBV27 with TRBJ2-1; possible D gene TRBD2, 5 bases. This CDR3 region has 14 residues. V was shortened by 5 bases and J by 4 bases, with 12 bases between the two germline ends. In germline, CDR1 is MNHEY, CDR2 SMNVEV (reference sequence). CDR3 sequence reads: CASSPRASYNEQFF. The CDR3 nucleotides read TGTGCCAGCAGTCCGAGGGCCTCATACAATGAGCAGTTCTTC.

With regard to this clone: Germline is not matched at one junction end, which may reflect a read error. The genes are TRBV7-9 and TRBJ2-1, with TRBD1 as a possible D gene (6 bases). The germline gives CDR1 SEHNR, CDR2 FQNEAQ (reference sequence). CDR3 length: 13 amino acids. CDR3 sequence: CSSSSSGGPGQFF. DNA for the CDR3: TGTTCCAGCAGCTCAAGTGGGGGCCCAGGACAGTTCTTC.

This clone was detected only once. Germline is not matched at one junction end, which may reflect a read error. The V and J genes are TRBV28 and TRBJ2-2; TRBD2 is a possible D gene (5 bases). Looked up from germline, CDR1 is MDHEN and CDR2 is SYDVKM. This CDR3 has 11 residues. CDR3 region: CASTHAGELFF. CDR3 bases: TGTGCCAGCACCCACGCCGGGGAACTGTTTTTT.

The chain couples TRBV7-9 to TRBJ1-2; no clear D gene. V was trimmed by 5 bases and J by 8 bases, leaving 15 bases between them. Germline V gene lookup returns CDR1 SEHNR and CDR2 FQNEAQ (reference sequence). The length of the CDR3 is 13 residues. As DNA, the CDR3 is TGTGCCAGCAGCCCCAGCGGTGGGCGGGGCTACACCTTC. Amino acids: CASSPSGGRGYTF.

The CDR3 reads CASSYSGVRVNTEAFF. The DNA of the CDR3 is TGCGCCAGCAGCTATTCAGGGGTCCGGGTAAACACTGAAGCTTTCTTT. The rearrangement joins TRBV5-1 to TRBJ1-1; possible D gene TRBD1, 6 bases. The germline V gene has CDR1 SGHRS and CDR2 YFSETQ. V was cut by 3 bases and J by 2 bases, with 17 bases left in between. This CDR3 has 16 amino acids.

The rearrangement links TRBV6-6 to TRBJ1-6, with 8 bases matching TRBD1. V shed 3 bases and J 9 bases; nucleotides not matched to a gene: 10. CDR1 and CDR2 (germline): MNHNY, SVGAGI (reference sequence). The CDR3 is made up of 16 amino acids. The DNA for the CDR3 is TGTGCCAGCAGTTATAATAGTGCAGGGGGCGTTTCACCCCTCCACTTT. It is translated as CASSYNSAGGVSPLHF.

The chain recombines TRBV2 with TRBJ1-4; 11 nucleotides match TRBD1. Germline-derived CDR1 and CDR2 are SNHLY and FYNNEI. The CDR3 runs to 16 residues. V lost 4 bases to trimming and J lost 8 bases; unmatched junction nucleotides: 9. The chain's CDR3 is CASSVGTGGGKEKLFF. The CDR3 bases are TGTGCCAGCAGTGTTGGGACAGGGGGTGGGAAAGAAAAACTGTTTTTT.

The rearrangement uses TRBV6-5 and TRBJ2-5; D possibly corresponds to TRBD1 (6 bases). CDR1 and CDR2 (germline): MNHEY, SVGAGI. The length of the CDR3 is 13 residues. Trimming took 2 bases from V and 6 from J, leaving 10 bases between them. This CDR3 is CASSYAGTKTQYF. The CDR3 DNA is TGTGCCAGCAGTTACGCAGGGACAAAGACCCAGTACTTC.

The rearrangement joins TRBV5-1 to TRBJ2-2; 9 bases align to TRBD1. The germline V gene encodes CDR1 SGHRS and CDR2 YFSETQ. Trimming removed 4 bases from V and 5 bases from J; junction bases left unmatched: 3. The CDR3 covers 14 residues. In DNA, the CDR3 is TGCGCCAGCAGCCCCGGACAGGGGACCGGGGAGCTGTTTTTT. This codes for CASSPGQGTGELFF.

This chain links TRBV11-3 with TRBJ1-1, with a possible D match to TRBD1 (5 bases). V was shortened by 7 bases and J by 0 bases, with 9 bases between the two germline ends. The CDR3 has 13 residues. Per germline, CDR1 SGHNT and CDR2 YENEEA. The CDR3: CASKVGVNTEAFF. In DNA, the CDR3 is TGTGCCAGCAAGGTAGGGGTGAACACTGAAGCTTTCTTT.

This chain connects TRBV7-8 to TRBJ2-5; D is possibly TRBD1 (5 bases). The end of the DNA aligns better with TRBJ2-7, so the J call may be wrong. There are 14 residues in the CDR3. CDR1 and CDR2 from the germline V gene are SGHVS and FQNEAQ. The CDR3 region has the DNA TGTGCCAGCAGCTTAGCTGGACACTCCTACGAGCAGTACTTC. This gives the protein CASSLAGHSYEQYF.

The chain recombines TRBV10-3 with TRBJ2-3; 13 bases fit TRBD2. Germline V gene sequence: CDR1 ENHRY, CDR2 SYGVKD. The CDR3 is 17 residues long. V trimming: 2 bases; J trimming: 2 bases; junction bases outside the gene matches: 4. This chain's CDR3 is CAISEGTSGIATDTQYF. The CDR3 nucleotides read TGTGCCATCAGTGAGGGGACTAGCGGGATAGCCACAGATACGCAGTATTTT.

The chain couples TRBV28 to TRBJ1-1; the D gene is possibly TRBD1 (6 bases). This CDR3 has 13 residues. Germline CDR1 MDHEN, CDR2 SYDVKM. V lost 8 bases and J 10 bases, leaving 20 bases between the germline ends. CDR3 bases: TGTGCCAGCGGGGGCCTGAGGGGGACGGGAGCTTTCTTT. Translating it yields CASGGLRGTGAFF.

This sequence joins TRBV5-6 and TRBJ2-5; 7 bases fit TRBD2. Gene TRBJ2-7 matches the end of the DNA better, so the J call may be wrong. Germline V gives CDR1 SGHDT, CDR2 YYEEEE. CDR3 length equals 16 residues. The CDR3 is CASSLGGGVLSYEQYF. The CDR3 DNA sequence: TGTGCCAGCAGCTTGGGGGGAGGGGTACTCTCCTACGAGCAGTACTTC.

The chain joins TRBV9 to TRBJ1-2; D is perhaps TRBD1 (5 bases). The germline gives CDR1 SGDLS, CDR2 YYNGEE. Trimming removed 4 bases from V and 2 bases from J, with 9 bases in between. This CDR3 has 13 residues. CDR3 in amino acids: CASSPRQNYGYTF. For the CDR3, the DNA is TGTGCCAGCAGCCCCAGACAGAACTATGGCTACACCTTC.

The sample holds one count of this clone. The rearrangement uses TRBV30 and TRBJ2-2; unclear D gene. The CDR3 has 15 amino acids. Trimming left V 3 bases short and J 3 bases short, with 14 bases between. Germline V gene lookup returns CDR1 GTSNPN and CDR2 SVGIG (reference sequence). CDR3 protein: CAWSQTSAHTGELFF. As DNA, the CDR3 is TGTGCCTGGAGCCAAACGAGCGCGCACACCGGGGAGCTGTTTTTT.

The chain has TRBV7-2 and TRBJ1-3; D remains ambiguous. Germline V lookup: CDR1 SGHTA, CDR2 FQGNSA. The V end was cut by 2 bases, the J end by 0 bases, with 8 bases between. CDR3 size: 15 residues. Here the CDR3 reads CASSLYSPSGNTIYF. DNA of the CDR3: TGTGCCAGCAGCTTATATTCCCCCTCTGGAAACACCATATATTTT. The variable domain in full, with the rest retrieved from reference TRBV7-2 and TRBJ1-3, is GAGVSQSPSNKVTEKGKDVELRCDPISGHTALYWYRQSLGQGLEFLIYFQGNSAPDKSGLPSDRFSAERTGGSVSTLTIQRTQQEDSAVYLCASSLYSPSGNTIYFGEGSWLTVV.